These T cell receptor beta chains were read from a single sample in a study of T cell repertoires in ileal Crohn's disease. Here immunoSEQ multiplex PCR was the method, and the copy in TCRdb shows in-frame clones only, minus some. Counted here are 2,700 or so clones, roughly 77% occurring once; the ten biggest clones make up 55% to 75%. What was sequenced was ileal tissue. Receptors originate from an adult with Crohn's disease. CDR3s include the opening cysteine and the closing phenylalanine or tryptophan. Each record gives: clone size, D gene, J gene, V gene, CDR3 DNA, CDR3 protein. A D gene is named only where the DNA matches it firmly. Where a row states a size, it is once, few, many or the class of an expanded clone; other rows omit it.

>NA|NA|TRBJ1-4|TRBV7-9
TGTGCCAGCAGCATCGGACGGAGGGGTGAAAAACTGTTTTTT
CASSIGRRGEKLFF
>NA|NA|TRBJ2-1|TRBV7-9
TGTGCCAGCAGCTTAGAGAGCGTAGCAGGCAATGAGCAGTTCTTC
CASSLESVAGNEQFF
>once|NA|TRBJ1-5|TRBV19
TGTGCCAGTAGTCAGGGGCGAGGTCAGCCCCAGCATTTT
CASSQGRGQPQHF
>NA|NA|TRBJ2-3|TRBV2
TGTGCCAGCAGTGGGACCACAGATACGCAGTATTTT
CASSGTTDTQYF
>few|NA|TRBJ2-7|TRBV18
TGTGCCAGCTCACCGACAGTCTACGAGCAGTACTTC
CASSPTVYEQYF
>NA|NA|TRBJ2-3|TRBV27
TGTGCCAGCAGTTTATACGCGGGCAAGGGAGGAGATACGCAGTATTTT
CASSLYAGKGGDTQYF
>NA|NA|TRBJ2-5|TRBV6-6
TGTGCCAGCAGTTGGTTTGGCAGTCGGGAAGAGACCCAGTACTTC
CASSWFGSREETQYF
>NA|TRBD1|TRBJ1-6|TRBV2
TGTGCCAGCAGGACAGGGCAAAATTCACCCCTCCACTTT
CASRTGQNSPLHF
>NA|NA|TRBJ2-3|TRBV6-7
TGTGCCAGCTTAGGGGGAATCACGCAGTATTTT
CASLGGITQYF
>NA|NA|TRBJ2-7|TRBV5-4
TGTGCCAGCAGCCTAGGTAGCCTTGACTACTACGAGCAGTACTTC
CASSLGSLDYYEQYF
>NA|TRBD1|TRBJ2-5|TRBV9
TGTGCCAGCAGCGCGGGACAGGGCGGGTACGGGACCCAGTACTTC
CASSAGQGGYGTQYF
>NA|NA|TRBJ1-2|TRBV7-9
TGTGCCAGCAGCTTAGGCAGGGGATATGGCTACACCTTC
CASSLGRGYGYTF
>NA|TRBD2|TRBJ2-7|TRBV6-5
TGTGCCAGCAGTCCCCTAGGACTAGCGGATTACGAGCAGTACTTC
CASSPLGLADYEQYF
>NA|TRBD1|TRBJ2-7|TRBV7-6
TGTGCCAGCAGCTTAGAAACAGGGGCCTCCTACGAGCAGTACTTC
CASSLETGASYEQYF
>NA|TRBD1|TRBJ2-5|TRBV27
TGTGCCAGCAAAACCGGGACAGGGTTTCCCCTACAAGAGACCCAGTACTTC
CASKTGTGFPLQETQYF
>NA|TRBD1|TRBJ1-6|TRBV7-8
TGTGCCAGCAGGCCCGGGACAGGGAATTCACCCCTCCACTTT
CASRPGTGNSPLHF
>NA|NA|TRBJ2-1|TRBV14
TGTGCCAGCAGCCTTTTGAGCAATGAGCAGTTCTTC
CASSLLSNEQFF
>NA|NA|TRBJ1-4|TRBV10-3
TGTGCCATCAGTGAGTACCGACGGCCGAGGGATGAAAAACTGTTTTTT
CAISEYRRPRDEKLFF
>few|NA|TRBJ1-1|TRBV7-2
TGTGCCAGCAGCTTGTACACAACTGAAGCTTTCTTT
CASSLYTTEAFF
>NA|TRBD2|TRBJ2-3|TRBV7-3
TGTGCCAGCAGCCTCAACGCGGGGGGCCCCAATAGCACAGATACGCAGTATTTT
CASSLNAGGPNSTDTQYF
>once|TRBD1|TRBJ1-6|TRBV10-3
TGTGCCATCACCCAGGGACAGGGGGATAATTCACCCCTCCACTTT
CAITQGQGDNSPLHF
>NA|TRBD1|TRBJ1-5|TRBV5-1
TGCGCCAGCAGCTTGGGACAGGGCGGTCAGCCCCAGCATTTT
CASSLGQGGQPQHF
>NA|NA|TRBJ1-6|TRBV6-1
TGTGCCAGCAGTGATGGCTTAAATTCACCCCTCCACTTT
CASSDGLNSPLHF
>NA|NA|TRBJ2-3|TRBV5-1
TGCGCCAGCAGCTTCGGTTCTAGCCACACAGATACGCAGTATTTT
CASSFGSSHTDTQYF
>NA|TRBD1|TRBJ1-1|TRBV6-1
TGTGCCAGCAGTGGACGCCCGGGGACAGGGCCGGAGGCTTTCTTT
CASSGRPGTGPEAFF
>few|NA|TRBJ1-5|TRBV5-1
TGCGCCAGCAGCTTGGATGGCAAAAGCAATCAGCCCCAGCATTTT
CASSLDGKSNQPQHF
>NA|NA|TRBJ1-2|TRBV9
TGTGCCAGCAGCACTTTCTTGGGGGGCCACTATGGCTACACCTTC
CASSTFLGGHYGYTF
>once|TRBD1|TRBJ2-7|TRBV7-7
TGTGCCAGCAGCACCGGACAGGGACGGCAGTACTTC
CASSTGQGRQYF
>NA|NA|TRBJ2-2|TRBV6-5
TGTGCCAGCAGTTACTCGTTGGGGGTCGGGGAGCTGTTTTTT
CASSYSLGVGELFF